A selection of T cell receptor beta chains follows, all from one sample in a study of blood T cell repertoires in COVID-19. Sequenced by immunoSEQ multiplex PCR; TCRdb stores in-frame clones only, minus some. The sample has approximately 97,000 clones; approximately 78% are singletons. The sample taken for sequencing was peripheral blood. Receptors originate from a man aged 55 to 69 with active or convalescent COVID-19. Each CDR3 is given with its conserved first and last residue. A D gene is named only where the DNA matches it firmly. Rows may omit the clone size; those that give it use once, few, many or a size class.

CDR3nt: TGCGCCAGCAGCTTGTATTCGGACAGGGGAAGTGATACGCAGTATTTT
CDR3aa: CASSLYSDRGSDTQYF
d_gene: TRBD1
abundance: -
v_gene: TRBV5-1
j_gene: TRBJ2-3

CDR3nt: TGTGCCAGCAGCTTGGAGGGGGCGCTTGGGGAGCTGTTTTTT
CDR3aa: CASSLEGALGELFF
d_gene: TRBD1
abundance: -
v_gene: TRBV5-4
j_gene: TRBJ2-2

CDR3nt: TGTGCCAGCAGCTTCCAAGGGAGCTACGAGCAGTACTTC
CDR3aa: CASSFQGSYEQYF
d_gene: -
abundance: -
v_gene: TRBV13
j_gene: TRBJ2-7

CDR3nt: TGTGCCAGCAGTTCCGGTTATGGCTACACCTTC
CDR3aa: CASSSGYGYTF
d_gene: -
abundance: -
v_gene: TRBV27
j_gene: TRBJ1-2

CDR3nt: TGCGCCAGTTCGACGGCCGGGGACTATGGCTACACCTTC
CDR3aa: CASSTAGDYGYTF
d_gene: -
abundance: -
v_gene: TRBV5-1
j_gene: TRBJ1-2

CDR3nt: TGTGCCAGCAGCTCCCGACAGGGTCCTGAAGCTTTCTTT
CDR3aa: CASSSRQGPEAFF
d_gene: TRBD1
abundance: many
v_gene: TRBV11-2
j_gene: TRBJ1-1

CDR3nt: TGTGCCAGCAGCCCCGGCAGCTCGGAGGTCAATGAGCAGTTCTTC
CDR3aa: CASSPGSSEVNEQFF
d_gene: -
abundance: -
v_gene: TRBV6-5
j_gene: TRBJ2-1

CDR3nt: TGTGCTAGTGGTTTGGACACGGGGGGACAGGGCGTCCACGAGCAGTACTTC
CDR3aa: CASGLDTGGQGVHEQYF
d_gene: TRBD1
abundance: few
v_gene: TRBV12-5
j_gene: TRBJ2-7

CDR3nt: TGTGCCAGCAGTTTAGGGACAGGGTATGGCTACACCTTC
CDR3aa: CASSLGTGYGYTF
d_gene: TRBD1
abundance: -
v_gene: TRBV28
j_gene: TRBJ1-2

CDR3nt: TGTGCCAGCAGCCCGACAGGGGTAGGAACAGATACGCAGTATTTT
CDR3aa: CASSPTGVGTDTQYF
d_gene: TRBD1
abundance: -
v_gene: TRBV11-3
j_gene: TRBJ2-3

CDR3nt: TGCGCCAGCAGCTCGGGGACTAGCGGCTACAATGAGCAGTTCTTC
CDR3aa: CASSSGTSGYNEQFF
d_gene: TRBD2
abundance: few
v_gene: TRBV5-1
j_gene: TRBJ2-1

CDR3nt: TGTGCCAGCAGCCCTGGACTAGCCACAAAGCAGTTCTTC
CDR3aa: CASSPGLATKQFF
d_gene: TRBD2
abundance: -
v_gene: TRBV11-2
j_gene: TRBJ2-1

CDR3nt: TGTGCCAGCAGCTTAGGTAATTCCTACAATGAGCAGTTCTTC
CDR3aa: CASSLGNSYNEQFF
d_gene: -
abundance: once
v_gene: TRBV7-9
j_gene: TRBJ2-1

CDR3nt: TGTGCCACCAGCAGAGGAAGCGGGAAGGGCAACCAAGAGACCCAGTACTTC
CDR3aa: CATSRGSGKGNQETQYF
d_gene: TRBD2
abundance: -
v_gene: TRBV15
j_gene: TRBJ2-5

CDR3nt: TGCGCCAGCAGCACCGGACTAGCGGGAGTTTCTTGGGCAAACAATGAGCAGTTCTTC
CDR3aa: CASSTGLAGVSWANNEQFF
d_gene: TRBD2
abundance: -
v_gene: TRBV5-1
j_gene: TRBJ2-1